This T cell receptor (beta chain) stems from a study of T cell responses to AZD1222 COVID-19 vaccine. Across the study: Doses given second, at about 4 or about 12 weeks, were pooled. Study observations and caveats: None of the repertoires were sampled until the peak T cell response had passed. The donor group comprised mostly white British people and more females; the analysis possibly underestimated clonal diversity. Along spike, vaccine-associated CD4 TCRs were found throughout, with dominance at 160-218 and 743-854.

This CDR3 is 14 amino acids long. CDR1 and CDR2 (germline): SGHTA, FQGNSA. Trimming took 6 bases from V and 9 from J, leaving 19 bases between them. The table lists this clone with a few counts. The target antigen is unknown. The data were produced by immunoSEQ multiplex PCR, yet TCRdb's version contains in-frame clones alone and is incomplete. The table has about 110,000 clones, around 84% seen once. V gene TRBV7-2 combines with J gene TRBJ2-3; no firm D call. Sequenced here: peripheral blood, sampled on day 0 of AZD1222 vaccination. The TCR originated in an adult in good health. CDR3 in amino acids: CASSSLGKGGTQYF. In DNA form, the CDR3 reads TGTGCCAGCAGTTCGCTGGGGAAGGGTGGGACGCAGTATTTT.